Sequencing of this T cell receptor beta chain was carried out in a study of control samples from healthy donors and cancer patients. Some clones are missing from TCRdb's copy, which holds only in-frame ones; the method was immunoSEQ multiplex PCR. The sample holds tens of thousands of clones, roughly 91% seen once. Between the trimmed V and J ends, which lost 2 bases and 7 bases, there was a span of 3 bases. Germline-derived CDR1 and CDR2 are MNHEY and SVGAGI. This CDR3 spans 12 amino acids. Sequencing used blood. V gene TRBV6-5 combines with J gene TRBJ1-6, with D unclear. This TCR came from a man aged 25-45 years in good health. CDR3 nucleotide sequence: TGTGCCAGCAGTTACCTGAATTCACCCCTCCACTTT. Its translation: CASSYLNSPLHF.